The rows below give T cell receptor beta chains drawn from one sample of a study of early T cells in non-severe SARS-CoV-2 infection. TCRdb re-called the 5' RACE reads through MiXCR, storing one row per CDR3 protein. This sample has some 82,000 distinct CDR3 sequences; roughly 6% occur once, and the top ten carry less than 8%. Material for sequencing was whole blood. Receptors originate from an adult who was a healthcare worker with PCR-confirmed SARS-CoV-2 infection or an uninfected control (not recorded which). CDR3s include the opening cysteine and the closing phenylalanine or tryptophan. D genes are given only for firm matches. Clone size is shown for a subset of rows, as once, few, many or a class of expanded clone.

NA,TRBJ2-7,TRBD2,TRBV4-3,TGCGCCAGCAGCCTTCGACTAGCGGCCTCCTACGAGCAGTACTTC,CASSLRLAASYEQYF
many,TRBJ2-2,TRBD1,TRBV5-8,TGTGCCAGCAGCTCGGGACAGGGGTCCGGGGAGCTGTTTTTT,CASSSGQGSGELFF
few,TRBJ2-7,TRBD1,TRBV24-1,TGTGCCACCAGTGATGGGGACAGGAGGGAGCAGTACTTC,CATSDGDRREQYF
many,TRBJ2-1,TRBD2,TRBV20-1,TGCAGTGCTAGGGTCCTTACTAGCGGGAGTTCTGAGCAGTTCTTC,CSARVLTSGSSEQFF
NA,TRBJ2-7,NA,TRBV6-2/TRBV6-3,TGTGCCAGCAGTTACCCTCCGGCAGGCCACGCACCCTACGAGCAGTACTTC,CASSYPPAGHAPYEQYF
many,TRBJ1-2,TRBD1,TRBV7-9,TGTGCCAGCAGCTTACCAGGGACAGGGGGCTATGGCTACACCTTC,CASSLPGTGGYGYTF
NA,TRBJ2-7,NA,TRBV20-1,TGCAGCGGGACACTACGGGACGAGCAGTACTTC,CSGTLRDEQYF
few,TRBJ2-7,NA,TRBV18,TGTGCCAGCTCGGGGGACGGTAACTCCTACGAGCAGTACTTC,CASSGDGNSYEQYF
few,TRBJ1-2,NA,TRBV7-2,TGTGCCAGCAGCGACCGGGCCCCTTCGGGGGGCTACACCTTC,CASSDRAPSGGYTF
few,TRBJ2-2,NA,TRBV2,TGTGCCAGCGAAAGTCAGAACACCGGGGAGCTGTTTTTT,CASESQNTGELFF
many,TRBJ1-6,NA,TRBV2,TGTGCCAGCAGTGAAGGGGTCCATAATTCACCCCTCCACTTT,CASSEGVHNSPLHF
NA,TRBJ1-4,NA,TRBV4-2,TGTGCCAGCAGCCAAGGCGGAGGGACTCGGGAAAAACTGTTTTTT,CASSQGGGTREKLFF
NA,TRBJ1-5,TRBD1,TRBV20-1,TGCAGTGCTAGTGACAGGGCCGATCAGCCCCAGCATTTT,CSASDRADQPQHF
few,TRBJ1-5,NA,TRBV28,TGTGCCAGCAGTTTCCCATCCGGTGGGTTTGGTCAGCCCCAGCATTTT,CASSFPSGGFGQPQHF
few,TRBJ2-3,TRBD1,TRBV27,TGTGCCAGCAGGGCCGGGACAGCTGGCACAGATACGCAGTATTTT,CASRAGTAGTDTQYF
many,TRBJ1-5,TRBD1,TRBV2,TGTGCCAGCAGTGAAGTTCGGACAGGGAATCAGCCCCAGCATTTT,CASSEVRTGNQPQHF
many,TRBJ1-6,TRBD1,TRBV29-1,TGCAGCGTCCGGGACAGGGATAATTCACCCCTCCACTTT,CSVRDRDNSPLHF
many,TRBJ1-1,NA,TRBV7-8,TGTGCCAGCAGCTTAGGTTATGGTGGGACTGAAGCTTTCTTT,CASSLGYGGTEAFF
few,TRBJ2-7,NA,TRBV10-1,TGCGCCAGCAGTGAGTCTATTGGTCAGTACTTC,CASSESIGQYF
many,TRBJ1-3,NA,TRBV7-4,TGTGCCAGCAGCTTAGTAGGTGCCTCTGGAAACACCATATATTTT,CASSLVGASGNTIYF
NA,TRBJ2-3,NA,TRBV29-1,TGCAGCGTTGCACGGGGGTCTGCCCCAGATACGCAGTATTTT,CSVARGSAPDTQYF
many,TRBJ2-3,NA,TRBV11-2,TGTGCCAGCAGCTTAGCGACGGCTAGCACAGATACGCAGTATTTT,CASSLATASTDTQYF
many,TRBJ2-1,NA,TRBV27,TGTGCCAGCAGCCTGATCCGGGACGCGCGCGAGCAGTTCTTC,CASSLIRDAREQFF
few,TRBJ2-5,TRBD1,TRBV14,TGTGCCAGCAGCCTGAGACAGGGAAGACAAGAGACCCAGTACTTC,CASSLRQGRQETQYF
few,TRBJ2-1,TRBD2,TRBV14,TGTGCCAGCAGAACGGGGGGGGCCTTTGCTGAGCAGTTCTTC,CASRTGGAFAEQFF
few,TRBJ2-1,NA,TRBV5-6,TGTGCCAGCAGCTTGGTGAGGAATGAGCAGTTCTTC,CASSLVRNEQFF
NA,TRBJ1-2,NA,TRBV5-4,TGTGCCAGCAGCTTGTCTGGAGCCCGGGGAGGCTACACCTTC,CASSLSGARGGYTF
many,TRBJ2-5,NA,TRBV29-1,TGCAGCGTTGATTCGGAAGCGGACCAAGAGACCCAGTACTTC,CSVDSEADQETQYF
few,TRBJ1-3,NA,TRBV9,TGTGCCAGCAGCGTAGGGCCAGAATCTGGAAACACCATATATTTT,CASSVGPESGNTIYF
many,TRBJ2-1,TRBD2,TRBV29-1,TGCAACGTGGGCAGCGGGAGGGCCGCTGAGCAGTTCTTC,CNVGSGRAAEQFF
NA,TRBJ2-7,NA,TRBV5-1,TGCGCCAGCAGCTCGCAGGGGATCGGCGAGCAGTACTTC,CASSSQGIGEQYF
many,TRBJ2-7,TRBD1,TRBV7-2,TGTGCCAGCAGCTTTACCGGGACAGGGAATAACGAGCAGTACTTC,CASSFTGTGNNEQYF
few,TRBJ2-6,TRBD1,TRBV3-1,TGTGCCAGCAGCCAAGACCCCAGGGGGCAGGGGGCCAACGTCCTGACTTTC,CASSQDPRGQGANVLTF
many,TRBJ1-1,NA,TRBV29-1,TGCAGCGCAACCAGGTATTGGGGTGAAGCTTTCTTT,CSATRYWGEAFF
many,TRBJ1-2,TRBD1,TRBV7-9,TGTGCCAGCAGCTTAGGGGACAGCTTTAACTATGGCTACACCTTC,CASSLGDSFNYGYTF
NA,TRBJ2-1,NA,TRBV20-1,TGCAGTGCTAGTCCCACGTACAATGAGCAGTTCTTC,CSASPTYNEQFF
many,TRBJ1-1,NA,TRBV3-1,TGTGCCAGCAGCCAAACCGGGACGGTCGTCATGAACACTGAAGCTTTCTTT,CASSQTGTVVMNTEAFF
many,TRBJ2-3,NA,TRBV11-2,TGTGCCAGCAGCTTAGTTACAGCTCGATACACAGATACGCAGTATTTT,CASSLVTARYTDTQYF
NA,TRBJ2-1,NA,TRBV5-4,TGTGCCAGCAGCTTGGAGGCAGGGCGGGACAATGAGCAGTTCTTC,CASSLEAGRDNEQFF
many,TRBJ2-1,TRBD2,TRBV11-2,TGTGCCAGCAGCTTAAGACTAGCGGAATACAATGAGCAGTTCTTC,CASSLRLAEYNEQFF
few,TRBJ2-6,NA,TRBV25-1,TGTGCCAGCAGCCCCTGGGGGGGGCTCGGGGCCAACGTCCTGACTTTC,CASSPWGGLGANVLTF
many,TRBJ1-1,NA,TRBV11-2,TGTGCCAGCAGCTTCTCCGGGACGGGGACTGAAGCTTTCTTT,CASSFSGTGTEAFF
few,TRBJ1-1,TRBD1,TRBV6-5,TGTGCCAGCAGTTCCCGACAGGGGTGGGACACTGAAGCTTTCTTT,CASSSRQGWDTEAFF
many,TRBJ1-1,TRBD1,TRBV6-5,TGTGCCAGCAGTATTGGACAGGGGGCCCGGACTGAAGCTTTCTTT,CASSIGQGARTEAFF
many,TRBJ2-7,TRBD2,TRBV11-2,TGTGCCAGCAGCTTTGGTAGGGAGGGGTACGAGCAGTACTTC,CASSFGREGYEQYF
many,TRBJ2-1,TRBD2,TRBV19,TGTGCCAGTAAGCTAGCGGGGATATACAATGAGCAGTTCTTC,CASKLAGIYNEQFF
many,TRBJ2-5,NA,TRBV4-1,TGCGCCAGCAGCCAAGAGGGCGCCCGCGGGTCAGAGACCCAGTACTTC,CASSQEGARGSETQYF
NA,TRBJ1-3,NA,TRBV2,TGTGCCAGCAGTCTCCTCGGACAGACTCCCACCATATATTTT,CASSLLGQTPTIYF
many,TRBJ2-1,NA,TRBV21-1,TGTGCCAGCAGCAAAGGTGCCCCCTGGTGCAATGAGCAGTTCTTC,CASSKGAPWCNEQFF
few,TRBJ1-6,NA,TRBV5-1,TGCGCCAGCAGCTTACGTGCTAATTCACCCCTCCACTTT,CASSLRANSPLHF
NA,TRBJ2-1,TRBD2,TRBV5-1,TGCGCCAGCTCCTCCGGCCGGAGCGGGAGGGCCTCCGCCTACAATGAGCAGTTCTTC,CASSSGRSGRASAYNEQFF
many,TRBJ1-6,NA,TRBV27,TGTGCCAGCAGTGAAGACAGAATTAATTCACCCCTCCACTTT,CASSEDRINSPLHF
NA,TRBJ1-4,TRBD1,TRBV28,TGTGCCAGCAGTGCGGACAGGGCTACGAAACTGTTTTTT,CASSADRATKLFF
few,TRBJ2-2,TRBD2,TRBV2,TGTGCCAGCGGACTAGCGGGGAACACCGGGGAGCTGTTTTTT,CASGLAGNTGELFF
few,TRBJ2-7,TRBD1,TRBV7-2,TGTGCCAGCAGCCCCGGGACAGGGACTCGCGAGCAGTACTTC,CASSPGTGTREQYF